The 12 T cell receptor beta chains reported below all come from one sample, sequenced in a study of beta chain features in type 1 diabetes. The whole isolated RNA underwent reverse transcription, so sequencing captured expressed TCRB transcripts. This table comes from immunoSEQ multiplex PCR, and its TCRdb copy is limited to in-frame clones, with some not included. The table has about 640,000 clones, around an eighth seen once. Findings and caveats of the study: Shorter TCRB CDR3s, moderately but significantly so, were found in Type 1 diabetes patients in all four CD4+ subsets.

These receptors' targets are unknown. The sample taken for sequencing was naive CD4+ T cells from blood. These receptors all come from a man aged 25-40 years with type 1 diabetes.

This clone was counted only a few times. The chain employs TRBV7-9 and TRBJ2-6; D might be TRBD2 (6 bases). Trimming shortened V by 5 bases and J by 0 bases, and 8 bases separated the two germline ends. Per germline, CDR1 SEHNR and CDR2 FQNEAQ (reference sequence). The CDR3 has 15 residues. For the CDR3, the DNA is TGTGCCAGCAGCGCCGGGGGCTCTGGGGCCAACGTCCTGACTTTC. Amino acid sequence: CASSAGGSGANVLTF.

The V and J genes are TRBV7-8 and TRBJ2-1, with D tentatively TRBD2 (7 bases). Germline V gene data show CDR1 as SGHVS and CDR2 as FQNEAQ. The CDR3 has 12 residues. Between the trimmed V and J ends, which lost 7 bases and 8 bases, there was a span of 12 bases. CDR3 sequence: CASTGGGDEQFF. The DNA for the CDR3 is TGTGCCAGCACCGGAGGGGGGGATGAGCAGTTCTTC.

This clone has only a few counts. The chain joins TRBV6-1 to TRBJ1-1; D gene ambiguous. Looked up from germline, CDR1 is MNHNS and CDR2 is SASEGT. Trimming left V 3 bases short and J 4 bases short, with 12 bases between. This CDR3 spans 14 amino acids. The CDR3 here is CASSDESGSTEAFF. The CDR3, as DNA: TGTGCCAGCAGTGACGAGAGCGGGAGCACTGAAGCTTTCTTT.

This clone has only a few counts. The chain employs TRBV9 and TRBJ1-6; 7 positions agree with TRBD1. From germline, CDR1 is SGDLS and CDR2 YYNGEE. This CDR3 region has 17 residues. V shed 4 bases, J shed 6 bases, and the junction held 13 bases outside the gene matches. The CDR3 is CASSPRTGDSLNSPLHF. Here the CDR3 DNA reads TGTGCCAGCAGCCCCCGTACAGGGGATTCCCTTAATTCACCCCTCCACTTT.

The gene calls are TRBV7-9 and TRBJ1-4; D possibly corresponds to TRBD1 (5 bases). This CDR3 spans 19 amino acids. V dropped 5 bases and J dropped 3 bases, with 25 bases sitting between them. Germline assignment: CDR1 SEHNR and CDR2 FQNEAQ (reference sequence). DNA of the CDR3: TGTGCCAGCAGCCCTCGGGACGGGGTAGATTTTGCAGCTAATGAAAAACTGTTTTTT. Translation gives CASSPRDGVDFAANEKLFF.

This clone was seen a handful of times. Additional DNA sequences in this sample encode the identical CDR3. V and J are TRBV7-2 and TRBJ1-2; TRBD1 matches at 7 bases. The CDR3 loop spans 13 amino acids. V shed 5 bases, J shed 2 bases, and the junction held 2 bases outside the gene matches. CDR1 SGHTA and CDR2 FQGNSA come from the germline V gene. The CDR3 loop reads CASSPDRNYGYTF. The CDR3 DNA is TGTGCCAGCAGCCCGGACAGGAACTATGGCTACACCTTC.

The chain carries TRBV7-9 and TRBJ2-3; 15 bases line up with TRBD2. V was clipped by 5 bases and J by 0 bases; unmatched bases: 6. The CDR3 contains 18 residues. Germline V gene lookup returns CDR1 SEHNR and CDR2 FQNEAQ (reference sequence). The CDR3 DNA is TGTGCCAGCAGCCCGGGACTAGCGGGGGGCCCTAGCACAGATACGCAGTATTTT. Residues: CASSPGLAGGPSTDTQYF.

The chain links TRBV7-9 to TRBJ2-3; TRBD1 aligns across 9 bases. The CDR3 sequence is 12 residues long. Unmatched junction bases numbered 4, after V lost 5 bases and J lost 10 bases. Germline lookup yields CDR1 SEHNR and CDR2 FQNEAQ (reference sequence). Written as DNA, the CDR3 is TGTGCCAGCAGCCCGAGGGACAGGGCGCAGTATTTT. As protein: CASSPRDRAQYF.

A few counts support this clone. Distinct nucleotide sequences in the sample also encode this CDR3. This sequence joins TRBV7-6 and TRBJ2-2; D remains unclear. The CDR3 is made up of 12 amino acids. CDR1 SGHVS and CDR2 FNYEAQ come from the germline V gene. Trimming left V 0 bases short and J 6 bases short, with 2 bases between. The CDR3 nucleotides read TGTGCCAGCAGCTTAGCCCCCGGGGAGCTGTTTTTT. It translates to CASSLAPGELFF. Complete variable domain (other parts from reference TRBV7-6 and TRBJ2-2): GAGVSQSPRYKVTKRGQDVALRCDPISGHVSLYWYRQALGQGPEFLTYFNYEAQQDKSGLPNDRFSAERPEGSISTLTIQRTEQRDSAMYRCASSLAPGELFFGEGSRLTVL.

Here the CDR3 reads CSVVQGQETQYF. The CDR3 region has the DNA TGCAGCGTTGTACAGGGGCAAGAGACCCAGTACTTC. The rearrangement joins TRBV29-1 to TRBJ2-5, with TRBD1 identical over 7 bases. CDR3 length: 12 residues. With V trimmed by 4 bases and J by 2 bases, 1 base remained unmatched. Germline V gene sequence: CDR1 SQVTM, CDR2 ANQGSEA.

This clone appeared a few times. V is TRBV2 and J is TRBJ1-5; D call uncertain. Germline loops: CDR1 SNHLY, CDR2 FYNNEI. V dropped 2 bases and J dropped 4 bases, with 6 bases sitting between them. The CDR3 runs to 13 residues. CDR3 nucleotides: TGTGCCAGCAGTGAACCTGGGAATCAGCCCCAGCATTTT. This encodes CASSEPGNQPQHF. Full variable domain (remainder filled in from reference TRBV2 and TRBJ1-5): EPEVTQTPSHQVTQMGQEVILRCVPISNHLYFYWYRQILGQKVEFLVSFYNNEISEKSEIFDDQFSVERPDGSNFTLKIRSTKLEDSAMYFCASSEPGNQPQHFGDGTRLSIL.

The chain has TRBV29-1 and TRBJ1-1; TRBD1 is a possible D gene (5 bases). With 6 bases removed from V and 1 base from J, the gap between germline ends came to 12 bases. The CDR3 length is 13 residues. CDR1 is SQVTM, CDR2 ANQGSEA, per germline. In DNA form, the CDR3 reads TGCAGCGTAGCCAGGGTTTGGAACACTGAAGCTTTCTTT. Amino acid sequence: CSVARVWNTEAFF.